A single T cell receptor beta chain is shown here with its context. Its cognate antigen is unknown. Compared with germline, one end of the junction differs, possibly owing to a read error. This specimen comes from a study of T-cell reconstitution after alpha-beta-depleted transplantation in children. Study-wide results and limits: In patients about two months after transplant, alpha-beta T cells reportedly arose from several hundred expanded graft clones. One year after transplant, T-cell counts and diversity came mostly from newly produced T cells. High day-60 TCRbeta diversity in some patients came from surviving recipient T cells and thymic progenitors.

As it was prepared, the TCRbeta library received unique molecular identifiers. Using its own MiXCR run on the PCR reads, TCRdb lists one record per CDR3 protein. Of 610,000 or so distinct CDR3 sequences detected, 25% to 30% appear once; the ten largest clones hold around 36%. Germline V gene data show CDR1 as MNHEY and CDR2 as SMNVEV (reference sequence). This CDR3 comprises 11 residues. This specimen consisted of PBMCs, obtained before TCRalphabeta/CD19-depleted stem cell transplant. The chain combines TRBV27 with TRBJ2-7; D may be TRBD1 (6 bases). The receptor was derived from a boy in the first two years of life with Wiskott-Aldrich syndrome, due to receive a stem cell transplant. The CDR3 loop is CASGFRGEQYF. CDR3 nucleotide sequence: TGTGCCAGCGGTTTCAGGGGCGAGCAGTACTTC.